This note documents a single TCR beta chain sequence. Samples underwent the assay at deep level. In the source study's methods: Owing to the provision of junction-only sequences devoid of quality scores by immunoSEQ, filtering differed. Sequencing used immunoSEQ multiplex PCR; TCRdb keeps in-frame clones, though not all of them. V and J calls and clone size come straight from that table; D and trimming were deduced from the DNA. The repertoire holds about 2 million clones, with about 95% as singletons. CDR3 size: 14 residues. Germline CDR1 is SGHAT and CDR2 is FQNNGV. V was trimmed by 0 bases and J by 4 bases, leaving 8 bases between them. The entry originates in a study of shared clonotypes between healthy human individuals. Study information: Ranging from 18 to 49 in age, donors were a couple of women and three men. Each donor's CD4 naive and CD4 memory cells filled three plates apiece, CD8 naive two, and CD8 memory one.

CD45RO-negative, CCR7-selected cells formed the naive CD8 fraction, which excluded terminally differentiated effector memory CD45RA+ cells. The genes are TRBV11-2 and TRBJ2-3; unclear D gene. Specimen: naive CD8+ T cells sorted from blood. The receptor comes from a man younger than 35 in good health. The CDR3 sequence is CASSLDTDADTQYF. The CDR3 DNA follows: TGTGCCAGCAGCTTAGACACTGACGCAGATACGCAGTATTTT. The full variable domain, completed using reference TRBV11-2 and TRBJ2-3, is EAGVAQSPRYKIIEKRQSVAFWCNPISGHATLYWYQQILGQGPKLLIQFQNNGVVDDSQLPKDRFSAERLKGVDSTLKIQPAKLEDSAVYLCASSLDTDADTQYFGPGTRLTVL.